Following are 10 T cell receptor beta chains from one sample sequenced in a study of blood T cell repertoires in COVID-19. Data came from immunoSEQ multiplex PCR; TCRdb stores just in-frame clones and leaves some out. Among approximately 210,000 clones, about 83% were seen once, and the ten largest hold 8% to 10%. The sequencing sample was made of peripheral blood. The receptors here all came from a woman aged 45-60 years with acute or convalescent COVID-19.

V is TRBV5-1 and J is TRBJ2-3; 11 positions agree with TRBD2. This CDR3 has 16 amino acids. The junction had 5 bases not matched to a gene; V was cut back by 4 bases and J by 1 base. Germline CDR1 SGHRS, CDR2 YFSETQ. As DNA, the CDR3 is TGCGCCAGCAGCACGACTAGCGGGATCGGCACAGATACGCAGTATTTT. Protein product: CASSTTSGIGTDTQYF. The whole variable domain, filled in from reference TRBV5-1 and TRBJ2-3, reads KAGVTQTPRYLIKTRGQQVTLSCSPISGHRSVSWYQQTPGQGLQFLFEYFSETQRNKGNFPGRFSGRQFSNSRSEMNVSTLELGDSALYLCASSTTSGIGTDTQYFGPGTRLTVL.

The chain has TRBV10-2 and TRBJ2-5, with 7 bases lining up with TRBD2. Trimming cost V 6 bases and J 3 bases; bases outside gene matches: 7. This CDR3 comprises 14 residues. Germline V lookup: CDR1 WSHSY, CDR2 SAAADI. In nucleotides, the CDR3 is TGCGCCAGCAGGGGCCGACTAGCCGAAGAGACCCAGTACTTC. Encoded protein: CASRGRLAEETQYF.

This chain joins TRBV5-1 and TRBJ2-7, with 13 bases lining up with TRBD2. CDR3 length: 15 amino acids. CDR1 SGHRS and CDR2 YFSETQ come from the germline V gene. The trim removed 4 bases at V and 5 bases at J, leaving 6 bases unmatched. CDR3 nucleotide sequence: TGCGCCAGCAGCGGGACTAGCGGGATCACCCACGAGCAGTACTTC. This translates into CASSGTSGITHEQYF.

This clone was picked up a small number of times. The CDR3 DNA follows: TGTGCCAGCAGCCCCACCCTAGGACAGGGGAAGACCCAAGAGACCCAGTACTTC. Protein: CASSPTLGQGKTQETQYF. The chain employs TRBV3-1 (or the pseudogene TRBV3-2) and TRBJ2-5; 9 positions agree with TRBD1. This CDR3 comprises 18 residues. The germline gives CDR1 LGHDT, CDR2 YNNKEL (reference sequence). V was clipped by 4 bases and J by 1 base; unmatched bases: 13.

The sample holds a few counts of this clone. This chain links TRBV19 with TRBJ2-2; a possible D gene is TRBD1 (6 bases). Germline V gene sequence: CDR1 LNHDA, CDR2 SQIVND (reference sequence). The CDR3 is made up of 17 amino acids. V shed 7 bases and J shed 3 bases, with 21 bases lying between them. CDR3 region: CASTPAAGGADTGELFF. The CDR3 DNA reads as TGTGCCAGTACCCCGGCGGCTGGGGGCGCCGACACCGGGGAGCTGTTTTTT.

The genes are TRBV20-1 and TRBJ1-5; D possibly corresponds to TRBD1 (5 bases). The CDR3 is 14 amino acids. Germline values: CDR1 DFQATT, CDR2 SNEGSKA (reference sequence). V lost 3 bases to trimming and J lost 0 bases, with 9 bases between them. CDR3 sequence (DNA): TGCAGTGCTAGTAAGACAGATAGCAATCAGCCCCAGCATTTT. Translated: CSASKTDSNQPQHF.

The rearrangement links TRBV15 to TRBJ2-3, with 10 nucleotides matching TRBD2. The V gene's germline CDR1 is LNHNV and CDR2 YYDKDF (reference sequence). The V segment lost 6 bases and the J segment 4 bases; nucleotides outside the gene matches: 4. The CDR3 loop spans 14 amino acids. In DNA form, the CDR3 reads TGTGCCACCAGAGCGGGAGGGTTCGCAGATACGCAGTATTTT. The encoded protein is CATRAGGFADTQYF.

The CDR3: CASSMDLGGTDTQYF. Here the CDR3 DNA reads TGTGCCAGTAGTATGGACCTAGGGGGCACAGATACGCAGTATTTT. This chain links TRBV19 with TRBJ2-3; possibly TRBD1 for D (5 bases). The CDR3 is 15 residues long. Between the trimmed V and J ends, which lost 3 bases and 1 base, there was a span of 11 bases. The germline V gene has CDR1 LNHDA and CDR2 SQIVND (reference sequence). The entire variable domain, with the rest obtained from reference TRBV19 and TRBJ2-3, is as follows: DGGITQSPKYLFRKEGQNVTLSCEQNLNHDAMYWYRQDPGQGLRLIYYSQIVNDFQKGDIAEGYSVSREKKESFPLTVTSAQKNPTAFYLCASSMDLGGTDTQYFGPGTRLTVL.

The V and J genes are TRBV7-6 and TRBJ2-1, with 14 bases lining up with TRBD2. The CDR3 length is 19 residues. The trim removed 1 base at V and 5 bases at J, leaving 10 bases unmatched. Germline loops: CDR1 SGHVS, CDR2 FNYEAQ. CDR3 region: CASSLEPGTSGSFNNEQFF. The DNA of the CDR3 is TGTGCCAGCAGCTTAGAACCGGGGACTAGCGGGAGTTTCAACAATGAGCAGTTCTTC.

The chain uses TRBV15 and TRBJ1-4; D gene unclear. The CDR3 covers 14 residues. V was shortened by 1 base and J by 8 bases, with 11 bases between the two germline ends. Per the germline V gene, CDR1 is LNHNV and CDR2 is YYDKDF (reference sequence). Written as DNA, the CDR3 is TGTGCCACCAGCAGAGTGAGGGAAAACGAAAAACTGTTTTTT. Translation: CATSRVRENEKLFF.